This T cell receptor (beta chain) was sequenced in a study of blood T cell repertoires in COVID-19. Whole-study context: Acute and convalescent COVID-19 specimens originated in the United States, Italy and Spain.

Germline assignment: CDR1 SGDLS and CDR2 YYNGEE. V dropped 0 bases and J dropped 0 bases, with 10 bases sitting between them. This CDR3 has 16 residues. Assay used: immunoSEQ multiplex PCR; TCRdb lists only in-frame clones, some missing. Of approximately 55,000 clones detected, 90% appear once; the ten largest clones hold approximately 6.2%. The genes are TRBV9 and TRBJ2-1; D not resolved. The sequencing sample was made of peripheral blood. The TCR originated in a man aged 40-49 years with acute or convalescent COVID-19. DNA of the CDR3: TGTGCCAGCAGCGTAGGTTTAAGCCACTCCTACAATGAGCAGTTCTTC. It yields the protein CASSVGLSHSYNEQFF.